The clone carrying this T cell receptor (beta chain) was counted ten times or more. No antigen is known for it. MiXCR, run by TCRdb on the 5' RACE reads, gives a single entry per CDR3 protein. The sample lists some 54,000 distinct CDR3 sequences, approximately 12% occurring once. The data originate from a study of neurological immune-mediated disorders. The CDR3 runs to 14 residues. Germline V gene sequence: CDR1 SQVTM, CDR2 ANQGSEA. V was pared by 6 bases and J by 0 bases, with 1 base of the junction left unmatched. Time point defined: longitudinal time-point 1 (baseline). 2 million unsorted PBMCs were stored in RNAlater at -80 °C before RNA extraction. Study results and caveats: Whereas HTLV-1-associated myelopathy showed the most TCR clonal expansion, multiple sclerosis showed the least, with levels below those of healthy controls.

This TCR came from a male donor with HTLV-1-associated myelopathy (HAM/TSP). This rearrangement joins TRBV29-1 to TRBJ1-3, with 11 positions matching TRBD1. Sequencing input: PBMCs. CDR3 region: CSVGTGGSGNTIYF. DNA for the CDR3: TGCAGCGTGGGGACAGGGGGCTCTGGAAACACCATATATTTT.